The entry that follows covers one T cell receptor (beta chain) sequence. Antigen unknown. A read error may account for a junction end that differs from germline. As for the donors, each was a healthy bone marrow donor. This sample was included in a study of cytomegalovirus exposure and HLA in healthy donors. Study-wide results and limits: A later analysis showed that HLA-associated TCR beta chains had undergone more clonal expansion than equally common others. Some V segments, including TRBV6-2 and TRBV6-3, were excluded as indistinguishable.

Primers for the PCR totalled 60 Vbeta and 13 Jbeta. Clones were sequenced by immunoSEQ multiplex PCR, and TCRdb holds only the in-frame ones, with some missing. The sample consists of approximately 190,000 clones, around 80% of them appearing once. The germline gives CDR1 MNHEY, CDR2 SVGAGI. This CDR3 has 14 residues. The gene calls are TRBV6-5 and TRBJ2-5; TRBD1 agrees at 7 bases. Sequencing was performed on PBMCs. The receptor was derived from a man aged 35-49 years in good health and CMV-seropositive. The CDR3 loop reads CARSYDREGETQYF. The CDR3 region has the DNA TGTGCCCGCAGTTACGACAGGGAAGGGGAGACCCAGTACTTC.